This section outlines one T cell receptor beta chain sequence together with its context. CDR1 is SGHAT, CDR2 FQNNGV, per germline. CDR3 length: 16 amino acids. V was pared by 5 bases and J by 5 bases, with 12 bases of the junction left unmatched. The record originates from a study of blood T cell repertoires in COVID-19. Study information: Samples of COVID-19 (acute and convalescent) were obtained from the United States, Italy and Spain.

This table comes from immunoSEQ multiplex PCR, and its TCRdb copy is limited to in-frame clones, with some not included. The table lists hundreds of thousands of clones, about 85% of them singletons. Sequencing input: peripheral blood. This rearrangement joins TRBV11-2 to TRBJ2-3; 8 bases align to TRBD1. This clonotype originated in a woman between 18 and 30 years old with acute or convalescent COVID-19. The CDR3 is CASSRVSGGQGDTQYF. CDR3 nucleotide sequence: TGTGCCAGCAGCCGTGTTTCAGGGGGCCAAGGAGATACGCAGTATTTT.